This section outlines one T cell receptor beta chain sequence together with its context. Its antigen is not yet known. Per-base qualities were not stored, and no clone one base away is much larger. These data come from a study of blood T cell repertoires in COVID-19 (dated by TCRdb to 2019 to 2021). Regarding the complete study: Samples from collaborators originated in the United States, Italy and Spain and spanned both the acute and convalescent phases of COVID-19. The prospective study material was composed of cDNA or gDNA derived from T cells, B-cell-depleted T cells, or PBMCs. The dataset comprised deeply sampled blood TCRbeta repertoires from subjects exposed to, actively infected with, or recovered from COVID-19. A freely available public database, intended as a resource for researchers studying the immune response to SARS-CoV-2, is where the repertoires were released. The samples were drawn from two sources: the first 160 participants of the ongoing ImmuneRACE study, and over 1,000 subjects contributed by 6 global collaborators. The sample metadata nearly always contained a de-identified subject ID, COVID-19 status, age in years and sex. Where HLA class I and class II types were available, the types were taken from metadata supplied by the sample provider, not from assay-based typing. What the work shows at the level of the full study, not this receptor alone: The amount of clinical and demographic metadata varied by source and participant and was provided uncurated.

Relative to germline, V is 6 bases shorter and J is 3 bases shorter, with 13 bases between their ends. Counted from cysteine to phenylalanine, this CDR3 has 14 amino acids. Of all the DNA, just the CDR3 is kept, 42 bases in frame from base 1. For CDR1 and CDR2, the germline V gene lists SGDLS and YYNGEE. TCRbeta CDR3 regions were amplified from genomic DNA by means of the immunoSEQ Assay, a bias-controlled multiplex PCR. The original methods were these. Nucleated cell counts per sample were estimated from amplification of reference gene primers within the assay. To quantify the absolute abundance of each unique TCRbeta CDR3 rearrangement, sequence reads were collapsed and filtered. For each sample, productive Simpson clonality was calculated by taking the square root of Simpson's diversity index across productive rearrangements. TCRdb re-hosts the immuneACCESS table, in-frame sequences only. Its copies lack some clones; in the studies checked, an unresolved V gene accounts for under half of them, and the cause for the rest is not known. D and trimming were read from the DNA, whereas the V and J calls and clone size are those reported in that table. The sample table contains 320,000 or so clones; only one count was recorded for about 90% of them. About 0.93% of the sample is held by the ten biggest clonotypes.

In the prospective study, participants were roughly 18 to 100 years old, resided in approximately 25 geographic areas of the United States, and were enrolled through a virtual design. Cohort assignment in the prospective study relied on participant-reported clinical history from a screening survey and a study questionnaire. Recovered participants in ImmuneRACE Cohort 3 were defined by two consecutive negative NP/OP PCR tests, clearance by a healthcare professional, or resolution of symptoms. In the prospective study, mobile phlebotomists collected whole blood, serum and a nasopharyngeal or oropharyngeal swab from each participant. Participants in the prospective study had the option to provide additional blood draws and questionnaires over an approximately two-month period. Before DNA extraction, prospective study blood samples were shipped either frozen or at room temperature.

The material sequenced was PBMCs or T cells enriched from blood (not recorded which). The V gene is TRBV9 and the J gene is TRBJ1-5; no D segment can be confidently identified. The sequence came from a woman younger than 45 who had recovered from COVID-19. Here is the DNA: TGTGCCAGCAACCGTGGAGGGAACAATCAGCCCCAGCATTTT. Translated, this is CASNRGGNNQPQHF.